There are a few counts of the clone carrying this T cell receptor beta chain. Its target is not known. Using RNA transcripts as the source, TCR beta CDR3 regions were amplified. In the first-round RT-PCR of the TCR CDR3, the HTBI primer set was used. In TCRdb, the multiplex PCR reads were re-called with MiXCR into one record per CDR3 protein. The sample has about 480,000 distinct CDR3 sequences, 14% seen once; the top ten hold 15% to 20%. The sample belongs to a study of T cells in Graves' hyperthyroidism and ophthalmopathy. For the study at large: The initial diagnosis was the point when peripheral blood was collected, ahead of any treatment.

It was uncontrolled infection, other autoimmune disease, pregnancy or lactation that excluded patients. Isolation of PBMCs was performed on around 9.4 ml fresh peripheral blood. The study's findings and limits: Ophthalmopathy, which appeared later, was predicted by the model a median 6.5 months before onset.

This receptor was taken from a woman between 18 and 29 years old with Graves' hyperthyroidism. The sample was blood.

The CDR3 loop reads CASSLIRGAAPQHF. CDR3 DNA sequence: TGTGCCAGCAGTTTAATCAGAGGCGCTGCGCCCCAGCATTTT. This rearrangement joins TRBV12-3 or TRBV12-4 to TRBJ1-5; no clear D. V lost 2 bases, J lost 9 bases, and 14 bases lay in between. The CDR3 spans 14 residues.